Shown below are 10 T cell receptor beta chains from a single sample sequenced in a study of T cell responses to AZD1222 COVID-19 vaccine. TCRdb's table, derived via immunoSEQ multiplex PCR, lists solely in-frame clones and lacks some. The table includes 170,000 or so clones, roughly nine tenths detected once. Sequenced here: peripheral blood, sampled on day 0 of AZD1222 vaccination. The receptors originated from an adult in good health.

The genes are TRBV5-4 and TRBJ2-7; D possibly corresponds to TRBD2 (6 bases). This CDR3 contains 13 residues. CDR1 and CDR2 (germline): SGHNT, YYREEE (reference sequence). V lost 4 bases to trimming and J lost 6 bases, with 14 bases between them. The CDR3 spells CASSHGSSGEQYF. CDR3 in DNA: TGTGCCAGCAGCCACGGGAGTTCGGGCGAGCAGTACTTC.

The chain has TRBV7-9 and TRBJ2-5; TRBD2 aligns across 9 bases. The CDR3 runs 15 residues. With V trimmed by 2 bases and J by 4 bases, 5 bases remained unmatched. Germline V lookup: CDR1 SEHNR, CDR2 FQNEAQ (reference sequence). CDR3: CASSLLAGVVETQYF. The CDR3 region has the DNA TGTGCCAGCAGCTTATTAGCGGGAGTCGTAGAGACCCAGTACTTC.

The rearrangement links TRBV29-1 to TRBJ1-4; the match to TRBD1 covers 8 bases. Germline V gene data show CDR1 as SQVTM and CDR2 as ANQGSEA. The CDR3 extends over 13 amino acids. The junction had 3 bases not matched to a gene; V was cut back by 6 bases and J by 3 bases. CDR3 nucleotides: TGCAGCGTCCGGACAGGGTCTAATGAAAAACTGTTTTTT. Amino acid sequence: CSVRTGSNEKLFF. The full variable domain, completed using reference TRBV29-1 and TRBJ1-4, is SAVISQKPSRDICQRGTSLTIQCQVDSQVTMMFWYRQQPGQSLTLIATANQGSEATYESGFVIDKFPISRPNLTFSTLTVSNMSPEDSSIYLCSVRTGSNEKLFFGSGTQLSVL.

V usage is TRBV7-9 and J usage is TRBJ2-3; TRBD2 matches 14 bases. V was clipped by 4 bases and J by 5 bases; unmatched bases: 8. The germline CDR1 and CDR2 sequences are SEHNR and FQNEAQ (reference sequence). The CDR3 totals 17 residues. The CDR3 coding sequence is TGTGCCAGCAGCTCCCCGAGACTAGCGGGGGGGGGAGATACGCAGTATTTT. This sequence encodes CASSSPRLAGGGDTQYF.

The chain couples TRBV28 to TRBJ2-5, with 10 bases that match TRBD2. Germline CDR1 and CDR2: MDHEN and SYDVKM. Trimming cost V 8 bases and J 4 bases; bases outside gene matches: 13. The length of the CDR3 is 16 residues. CDR3 nucleotide sequence: TGTGCCAGCCGCTGGGGCCTAGCGGGAGACGTAGAGACCCAGTACTTC. The encoded protein is CASRWGLAGDVETQYF.

The rearrangement uses TRBV18 and TRBJ1-2; D gene uncertain. There are 15 residues in the CDR3. Trimming took off 3 bases at V and 7 bases at J, with 18 bases between the two ends. Germline V gives CDR1 KGHSH, CDR2 LQKENI. CDR3 sequence reads: CASSPLGPPLGGYTF. The CDR3 DNA is TGTGCCAGCTCACCGCTCGGACCGCCTTTGGGTGGCTACACCTTC.

This rearrangement joins TRBV29-1 to TRBJ2-1; the D gene is possibly TRBD2 (6 bases). Trimming shortened V by 3 bases and J by 2 bases, and 14 bases separated the two germline ends. The germline V gene has CDR1 SQVTM and CDR2 ANQGSEA. The CDR3 length is 15 residues. The CDR3 DNA is TGCAGCGTTGATCATCGGGAGAGGACCTACAATGAGCAGTTCTTC. It translates to CSVDHRERTYNEQFF.

The chain is built from TRBV27 and TRBJ1-1, with unresolved D. Deletions cut 1 base from V and 1 base from J, with 10 bases between. Germline values: CDR1 MNHEY, CDR2 SMNVEV (reference sequence). The CDR3 consists of 15 residues. The CDR3 bases are TGTGCCAGCAGTTTATTCGGGCCGTCGAACACTGAAGCTTTCTTT. It specifies CASSLFGPSNTEAFF.

The gene calls are TRBV19 and TRBJ1-1; tentatively, D is TRBD1 (6 bases). The V gene's germline CDR1 is LNHDA and CDR2 SQIVND (reference sequence). This CDR3 has 16 amino acids. V lost 4 bases, J lost 7 bases, and 22 bases lay in between. The CDR3 DNA is TGTGCCAGTAGTACGTCGGCCGGGGGCAGAACCAATGAAGCTTTCTTT. It encodes CASSTSAGGRTNEAFF.

The V call is TRBV14, the J call TRBJ2-1; TRBD2 agrees at 13 bases. The germline gives CDR1 SGHDN, CDR2 FVKESK. The junction had 9 bases not matched to a gene; V was cut back by 2 bases and J by 8 bases. The CDR3 runs to 17 residues. The CDR3, as DNA: TGTGCCAGCAGCCAACAGATAGGACTAGCGGGAGACCATGAGCAGTTCTTC. Protein sequence: CASSQQIGLAGDHEQFF.